One sample yielded the 10 T cell receptor beta chains listed below, sequenced in a study of shared clonotypes between healthy human individuals. Clones were sequenced by immunoSEQ multiplex PCR, and TCRdb holds only the in-frame ones, with some missing. The sample holds around 530,000 clones, roughly 79% seen once. Material for sequencing was PBMCs. The origin of the receptors is a woman aged 40 to 55 in good health. Some clones in this sample may be carry-over from other donors' samples.

This chain connects TRBV18 to TRBJ1-5; TRBD1 matches at 7 bases. The CDR3 loop spans 16 amino acids. Germline CDR1 reads KGHSH; CDR2 reads LQKENI. With V trimmed by 5 bases and J by 6 bases, 13 bases remained unmatched. CDR3 DNA: TGTGCCAGCTCAACGTCACTCACAGGGGAAGGTCAGCCCCAGCATTTT. It encodes CASSTSLTGEGQPQHF.

Regarding this clone: With a far larger clone one base away, a read error is the likely cause. The J gene is TRBJ1-1, the V gene TRBV7-9; no reliable D call. In germline, CDR1 is SEHNR, CDR2 FQNEAQ (reference sequence). The germline V and J ends were trimmed by 0 bases and 3 bases, with 8 bases remaining between them. This CDR3 has 14 amino acids. The CDR3 DNA sequence: TGTGCCAGCAGCTTAGCGAGCAGCCACACTGAAGCTTTCTTT. Its translation: CASSLASSHTEAFF.

Of note for this clone: The sample carries other DNA sequences with the same CDR3. This chain joins TRBV6-1 and TRBJ1-2, with a tentative D call TRBD1 (5 bases). The length of the CDR3 is 15 residues. V lost 0 bases to trimming and J lost 5 bases, with 13 bases between them. Per the germline V gene, CDR1 is MNHNS and CDR2 is SASEGT. CDR3 residues: CASSEAGGVGYGYTF. DNA of the CDR3: TGTGCCAGCAGTGAAGCGGGGGGGGTTGGGTATGGCTACACCTTC.

The chain links TRBV9 to TRBJ1-3; no definite D call. The CDR3 length is 16 residues. CDR1 SGDLS and CDR2 YYNGEE come from the germline V gene. The germline V and J ends were trimmed by 1 base and 0 bases, with 11 bases remaining between them. CDR3 loop: CASSVSPGYSGNTIYF. The CDR3 DNA is TGTGCCAGCAGCGTATCACCCGGTTACTCTGGAAACACCATATATTTT.

This clone has only one observation. The rearrangement uses TRBV14 and TRBJ1-2; the D gene is possibly TRBD1 (5 bases). With 0 bases removed from V and 4 bases from J, the gap between germline ends came to 9 bases. CDR1 is SGHDN and CDR2 is FVKESK in the germline V gene. The CDR3 loop spans 14 amino acids. The CDR3 loop reads CASSQDGRAYGYTF. CDR3 coding DNA: TGTGCCAGCAGCCAAGATGGCAGGGCCTATGGCTACACCTTC.

This clone was counted a single time. The V gene is TRBV14, the J gene TRBJ2-3; no definite D call. V was cut by 0 bases and J by 0 bases, with 10 bases left in between. The germline gives CDR1 SGHDN, CDR2 FVKESK. The CDR3 loop spans 16 amino acids. CDR3 amino acids: CASSQDRGGSTDTQYF. The CDR3 coding sequence is TGTGCCAGCAGCCAAGATCGTGGCGGTAGCACAGATACGCAGTATTTT. Based on the CDR3 plus reference TRBV14 and TRBJ2-3, the full variable domain is EAGVTQFPSHSVIEKGQTVTLRCDPISGHDNLYWYRRVMGKEIKFLLHFVKESKQDESGMPNNRFLAERTGGTYSTLKVQPAELEDSGVYFCASSQDRGGSTDTQYFGPGTRLTVL.

Comment on this clone: This could be a read error, since a much larger clone is one nucleotide away. The chain employs TRBV4-1 and TRBJ2-2; 8 bases agree with TRBD2. The CDR3 runs 18 residues. Germline CDR1 MGHRA, CDR2 YSYEKL. The CDR3 loop reads CASSLEAGDGLDTGELVF. CDR3 coding DNA: TGCGCCAGCAGCCTAGAAGCGGGAGATGGGTTGGACACCGGGGAGCTGGTTTTT.

A word on this clone: A far larger clone lies a single base away; this is likely a read error. CDR3: CASSLMSRDTGELSF. CDR3 sequence (DNA): TGCGCCAGCAGCTTGATGTCCAGGGACACCGGGGAGCTGTCTTTT. The rearrangement uses TRBV5-1 and TRBJ2-2; maybe TRBD1 (6 bases). Germline assignment: CDR1 SGHRS and CDR2 YFSETQ. The CDR3 length is 15 residues. The full variable domain, with the rest looked up from reference TRBV5-1 and TRBJ2-2, is KAGVTQTPRYLIKTRGQQVTLSCSPISGHRSVSWYQQTPGQGLQFLFEYFSETQRNKGNFPGRFSGRQFSNSRSEMNVSTLELGDSALYLCASSLMSRDTGELSFGEGSRLTVL.

Worth noting for this clone: An end of the junction does not agree with germline; a read error may underlie this. The rearrangement uses TRBV30 and TRBJ2-5, with D unresolved. CDR1 and CDR2 from the germline V gene are GTSNPN and SVGIG (reference sequence). This CDR3 has 12 residues. The CDR3 sequence is CAWSYGQGTQYF. CDR3 in DNA: TGTGCCTGGAGTTACGGGCAAGGGACCCAGTACTTC.

V and J are TRBV18 and TRBJ2-5; possible D gene TRBD1, 6 bases. The CDR3 is 15 amino acids. Trimming left V 3 bases short and J 5 bases short, with 16 bases between. CDR1 and CDR2 from the germline V gene are KGHSH and LQKENI. The CDR3 DNA follows: TGTGCCAGCTCACCGGGGCAGGGGTACGGCGAGACCCAGTACTTC. Amino acid sequence: CASSPGQGYGETQYF. Full variable domain (outside the CDR3, taken from reference TRBV18 and TRBJ2-5): NAGVMQNPRHLVRRRGQEARLRCSPMKGHSHVYWYRQLPEEGLKFMVYLQKENIIDESGMPKERFSAEFPKEGPSILRIQQVVRGDSAAYFCASSPGQGYGETQYFGPGTRLLVL.